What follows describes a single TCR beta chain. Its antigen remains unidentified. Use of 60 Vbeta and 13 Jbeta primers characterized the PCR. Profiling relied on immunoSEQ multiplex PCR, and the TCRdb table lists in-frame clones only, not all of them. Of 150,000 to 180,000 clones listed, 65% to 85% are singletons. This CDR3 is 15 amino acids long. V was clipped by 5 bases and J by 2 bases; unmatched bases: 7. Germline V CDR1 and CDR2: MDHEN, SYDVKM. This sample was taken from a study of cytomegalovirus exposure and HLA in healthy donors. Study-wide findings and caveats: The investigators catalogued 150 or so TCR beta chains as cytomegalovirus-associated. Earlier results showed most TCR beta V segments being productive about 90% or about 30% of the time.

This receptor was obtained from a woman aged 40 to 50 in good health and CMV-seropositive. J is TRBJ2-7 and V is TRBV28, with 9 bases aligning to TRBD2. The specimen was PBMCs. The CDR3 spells CASSPLAGVAYEQYF. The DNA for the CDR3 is TGTGCCAGCAGTCCCTTAGCGGGAGTAGCCTACGAGCAGTACTTC.